The 17 T cell receptor beta chains presented below share a single source sample, sequenced in a study of blood T cell repertoires in COVID-19. Using immunoSEQ multiplex PCR, the repertoire was profiled, and TCRdb retains in-frame clones only, with some absent. The profile shows some 240,000 clones, around 80% of them singletons. The sequencing input was peripheral blood. Receptors were obtained from a woman aged 70 to 79 with acute or convalescent COVID-19.

V is TRBV5-1 and J is TRBJ2-1; TRBD2 agrees at 8 bases. Trimming took 3 bases from V and 3 from J; bases not matched to a gene: 2. Germline CDR1 is SGHRS and CDR2 is YFSETQ. The CDR3 contains 14 residues. The CDR3: CASSSGLVYNEQFF. The CDR3 DNA reads as TGCGCCAGCAGCTCGGGACTAGTCTACAATGAGCAGTTCTTC.

This chain joins TRBV29-1 and TRBJ2-2, with 9 nucleotides matching TRBD2. This CDR3 region has 15 residues. The V gene's germline CDR1 is SQVTM and CDR2 ANQGSEA. V was pared by 4 bases and J by 1 base, with 4 bases of the junction left unmatched. CDR3: CSVVGSGGNTGELFF. CDR3 bases: TGCAGCGTTGTCGGTAGCGGGGGGAACACCGGGGAGCTGTTTTTT.

V usage is TRBV11-2 and J usage is TRBJ2-7, with a tentative D call TRBD1 (6 bases). Germline-derived CDR1 and CDR2 are SGHAT and FQNNGV. This CDR3 contains 12 residues. Trimming stripped 5 bases from V and 5 bases from J, with 10 bases between. The CDR3 protein is CASSPQGNEQYV. The CDR3 DNA follows: TGTGCCAGCAGCCCACAGGGAAACGAGCAGTACGTC.

The chain couples TRBV12-5 to TRBJ2-5, with D maybe TRBD1 (6 bases). Trimming removed 1 base from V and 1 base from J, with 10 bases in between. Germline V gene data show CDR1 as LGHNT and CDR2 as FRNRAP. This CDR3 region has 15 residues. This chain's CDR3 is CASGLGQGPQETQYF. CDR3 bases: TGTGCTAGTGGTTTGGGGCAGGGGCCCCAAGAGACCCAGTACTTC.

V gene TRBV2 combines with J gene TRBJ1-2; D ambiguous. Trimming shortened V by 5 bases and J by 5 bases, and 9 bases separated the two germline ends. Germline V lookup: CDR1 SNHLY, CDR2 FYNNEI. The CDR3 totals 12 residues. The CDR3 region has the DNA TGTGCCAGCAGTATCGGAGAGTATGGCTACACCTTC. This translates into CASSIGEYGYTF. The entire variable domain, with the rest obtained from reference TRBV2 and TRBJ1-2, is as follows: EPEVTQTPSHQVTQMGQEVILRCVPISNHLYFYWYRQILGQKVEFLVSFYNNEISEKSEIFDDQFSVERPDGSNFTLKIRSTKLEDSAMYFCASSIGEYGYTFGSGTRLTVV.

The chain couples TRBV28 to TRBJ1-5; maybe TRBD1 (5 bases). Germline CDR1 is MDHEN and CDR2 is SYDVKM. The CDR3 has 14 residues. Trimming stripped 6 bases from V and 6 bases from J, with 15 bases between. The CDR3 sequence is CASRELQGTQPQHF. CDR3 nucleotides: TGTGCCAGCAGGGAGCTCCAGGGTACTCAGCCCCAGCATTTT.

V usage is TRBV7-2 and J usage is TRBJ2-2; the D is unclear. The CDR3 is 14 amino acids. Trimming removed 1 base at V and 0 bases at J, with 3 bases between. Germline V lookup: CDR1 SGHTA, CDR2 FQGNSA. The CDR3 sequence: CASSLGANTGELFF. In nucleotides, the CDR3 is TGTGCCAGCAGCTTAGGCGCGAACACCGGGGAGCTGTTTTTT.

This chain links TRBV9 with TRBJ1-1; D may be TRBD1 (6 bases). The CDR3 length is 13 residues. Germline CDR1 and CDR2: SGDLS and YYNGEE. Trimming took off 0 bases at V and 8 bases at J, with 11 bases between the two ends. This chain's CDR3 is CASSVEADREAFF. CDR3 bases: TGTGCCAGCAGCGTAGAAGCCGACAGGGAAGCTTTCTTT.

This chain uses TRBV11-1 with TRBJ2-2, with a tentative D call TRBD2 (5 bases). Trimming left V 3 bases short and J 6 bases short, with 8 bases between. Germline lookup yields CDR1 SGHAT and CDR2 FQDESV (reference sequence). The CDR3 spans 13 residues. CDR3 DNA: TGTGCCAGCAGCTTGGGAGAAGCCGGGGAGCTGTTTTTT. Amino acid sequence: CASSLGEAGELFF.

This clone was counted only a few times. The chain employs TRBV14 and TRBJ1-1; D is unresolved. The ends were cut back, 1 base at V and 1 base at J, with 13 bases in the middle. This CDR3 is built from 16 residues. From germline, CDR1 is SGHDN and CDR2 FVKESK. CDR3 DNA: TGTGCCAGCAGCCAAGCCGGGTGGCAGAAGAACACTGAAGCTTTCTTT. Protein sequence: CASSQAGWQKNTEAFF.

This clone was seen a few times. The chain couples TRBV6-5 to TRBJ1-1; 9 bases are shared with TRBD1. Per germline, CDR1 MNHEY and CDR2 SVGAGI. The CDR3 totals 14 residues. Germline trimming cut 5 bases from V and 3 bases from J; bases unmatched to any gene: 4. The CDR3 region is CASSRDRADTEAFF. The CDR3 DNA sequence: TGTGCCAGCAGTCGGGACAGGGCTGACACTGAAGCTTTCTTT.

As concerns this clone: A read error may be the cause here, since a much bigger clone is one base away. This chain connects TRBV7-9 to TRBJ2-7; a possible D gene is TRBD2 (6 bases). The germline V gene encodes CDR1 SEHNR and CDR2 FQNEAQ (reference sequence). Trimming removed 0 bases from V and 1 base from J, with 10 bases in between. CDR3 size: 15 residues. The CDR3 is CASSLAGGPSYEQYF. CDR3 DNA sequence: TGTGCCAGCAGCTTAGCGGGGGGACCTTCCTACGAGCAGTACTTC.

The chain combines TRBV6-1 with TRBJ2-1, with D possibly TRBD2 on 5 matching bases. Germline V gene sequence: CDR1 MNHNS, CDR2 SASEGT. The CDR3 runs 12 residues. With 2 bases removed from V and 14 bases from J, the gap between germline ends came to 13 bases. CDR3: CASSERDLREFF. In nucleotides, the CDR3 is TGTGCCAGCAGTGAACGGGATCTCCGTGAGTTCTTC.

With respect to this clone: Other DNA sequences within the sample encode an identical CDR3. This chain connects TRBV2 to TRBJ1-5; the D is unclear. V lost 3 bases to trimming and J lost 1 base, with 10 bases between them. Germline V gene data show CDR1 as SNHLY and CDR2 as FYNNEI. CDR3 length equals 15 residues. CDR3 sequence (DNA): TGTGCCAGCAGTGAGGGCGCTTACAGCAATCAGCCCCAGCATTTT. This encodes CASSEGAYSNQPQHF. Complete variable domain (other parts from reference TRBV2 and TRBJ1-5): EPEVTQTPSHQVTQMGQEVILRCVPISNHLYFYWYRQILGQKVEFLVSFYNNEISEKSEIFDDQFSVERPDGSNFTLKIRSTKLEDSAMYFCASSEGAYSNQPQHFGDGTRLSIL.

The chain has TRBV6-2 or TRBV6-3 and TRBJ2-1; D not certain. Germline CDR1 MNHEY, CDR2 SVGEGT. V was clipped by 7 bases and J by 5 bases, with 15 bases between them. The CDR3 sequence is 14 residues long. CDR3 amino acids: CASTPRIYDNEQFF. Written as DNA, the CDR3 is TGTGCCAGCACCCCCAGGATCTACGACAATGAGCAGTTCTTC.

The chain couples TRBV5-1 to TRBJ2-1; 8 positions match TRBD2. V shed 3 bases, J shed 8 bases, and the junction held 7 bases outside the gene matches. The CDR3 sequence is 14 residues long. In germline, CDR1 is SGHRS, CDR2 YFSETQ. CDR3 sequence: CASSWGLGSDEQFF. DNA for the CDR3: TGCGCCAGCAGCTGGGGACTAGGGTCTGATGAGCAGTTCTTC.

The chain recombines TRBV5-6 with TRBJ1-2; 10 positions agree with TRBD1. V trimming: 1 base; J trimming: 1 base; junction bases outside the gene matches: 1. CDR1 and CDR2 from the germline V gene are SGHDT and YYEEEE. The CDR3 spans 15 residues. The CDR3 coding sequence is TGTGCCAGCAGCTTGTGGACAGGGGGTAACTATGGCTACACCTTC. Translating gives CASSLWTGGNYGYTF. The full variable domain, with the rest looked up from reference TRBV5-6 and TRBJ1-2, is DAGVTQSPTHLIKTRGQQVTLRCSPKSGHDTVSWYQQALGQGPQFIFQYYEEEERQRGNFPDRFSGHQFPNYSSELNVNALLLGDSALYLCASSLWTGGNYGYTFGSGTRLTVV.